The 23 T cell receptor beta chains below were found in one sample sequenced in a study of radiotherapy plus CTLA-4 blockade in lung cancer. Sequencing was performed with immunoSEQ multiplex PCR; in TCRdb, only in-frame clones are kept and a portion is missing. In the table there are 45,000 to 75,000 clones, about three quarters of which are singletons. Sequenced material: peripheral blood, taken from a patient treated with radiotherapy plus ipilimumab. The receptors derive from a human donor with non-small cell lung cancer who had a partial response to radiotherapy plus ipilimumab.

The rearrangement uses TRBV27 and TRBJ2-5; 7 bases match TRBD1. This CDR3 spans 16 amino acids. The V gene end was trimmed by 4 bases and the J gene end by 3 bases; junction bases not matched to a gene: 11. Germline V CDR1 and CDR2: MNHEY, SMNVEV (reference sequence). CDR3 residues: CASSSVIRDRKETQYF. The CDR3 DNA reads TGTGCCAGCAGTTCCGTAATAAGGGACAGAAAAGAGACCCAGTACTTC.

V is TRBV27 and J is TRBJ2-1; D ambiguous. The V end was cut by 5 bases, the J end by 1 base, with 12 bases between. CDR1 is MNHEY and CDR2 is SMNVEV in the germline V gene (reference sequence). The CDR3 spans 15 residues. CDR3 nucleotides: TGTGCCAGCAGTCAGCTCCGCAGGTCCTACAATGAGCAGTTCTTC. This gives the protein CASSQLRRSYNEQFF.

This clone has just one count. The V call is TRBV19, the J call TRBJ1-1; D unresolved. The length of the CDR3 is 16 residues. Germline-derived CDR1 and CDR2 are LNHDA and SQIVND (reference sequence). The V and J ends lost 6 bases and 3 bases respectively, with 20 bases between them. The chain's CDR3 is CASRDAGGSVDTEAFF. The CDR3 DNA sequence: TGTGCCAGTAGGGATGCGGGAGGTTCAGTCGACACTGAAGCTTTCTTT.

With respect to this clone: No conserved phenylalanine or tryptophan ends this CDR3, so it is likely a read error. The chain links TRBV14 to TRBJ2-7; no reliable D call. The CDR3 loop spans 15 amino acids. Trimming removed 2 bases at V and 4 bases at J, with 15 bases between. Germline CDR1 is SGHDN and CDR2 is FVKESK. The CDR3 region has the DNA TGTGCCAGCAGCCAAAATATTCCTCCTAGGTACGAGCAGTACCTC. Protein product: CASSQNIPPRYEQYL.

The J gene is TRBJ2-3, the V gene TRBV7-8; 13 nucleotides line up with TRBD2. Germline CDR1 SGHVS, CDR2 FQNEAQ. The CDR3 length is 16 residues. Trimming cost V 5 bases and J 4 bases; bases outside gene matches: 6. The CDR3 spells CASSTRTSGGSDTQYF. The CDR3 bases are TGTGCCAGCAGCACGAGGACTAGCGGGGGATCAGATACGCAGTATTTT.

In DNA, the CDR3 is TGTGCCAGCAGTTCCGGACTCCCGGATCAGCCCCAGCATTTT. Translated: CASSSGLPDQPQHF. The gene calls are TRBV6-5 and TRBJ1-5; no clear D. The V gene lost 4 bases and the J gene lost 5 bases, with 12 bases spanning the gap. Germline V lookup: CDR1 MNHEY, CDR2 SVGAGI. This CDR3 is 14 amino acids long.

In nucleotides, the CDR3 is TGTGCCAGCAGCCGGGGGGCGAACACTGAAGCTTTCTTT. Translation gives CASSRGANTEAFF. The chain combines TRBV25-1 with TRBJ1-1; perhaps TRBD1 as D (6 bases). V was trimmed by 6 bases and J by 1 base, leaving 9 bases between them. This CDR3 has 13 residues. In germline, CDR1 is MGHDK, CDR2 SYGVNS.

This clone was seen more than once but under ten times. The gene calls are TRBV27 and TRBJ1-1; D may be TRBD1 (6 bases). Looked up from germline, CDR1 is MNHEY and CDR2 is SMNVEV (reference sequence). V lost 6 bases to trimming and J lost 0 bases, with 11 bases between them. This CDR3 has 14 residues. DNA of the CDR3: TGTGCCAGCAGGTGGGGGCTCCTGAACACTGAAGCTTTCTTT. It is translated as CASRWGLLNTEAFF.

The chain joins TRBV7-2 to TRBJ2-5, with TRBD1 matching 7 bases. V dropped 6 bases and J dropped 2; count of bases not matched to a gene: 6. The CDR3 is made up of 14 amino acids. The germline CDR1 and CDR2 sequences are SGHTA and FQGNSA. The CDR3 DNA reads as TGTGCCAGCAGAGATCCGGGACAGCAAGAGACCCAGTACTTC. This sequence encodes CASRDPGQQETQYF.

The rearrangement links TRBV4-2 to TRBJ1-3; 11 positions match TRBD1. From germline, CDR1 is LGHNA and CDR2 YNFKEQ. The J segment lost 2 bases and the V segment lost 3 bases, leaving 0 bases of the junction unmatched. The CDR3 runs to 15 residues. CDR3 bases: TGTGCCAGCAGCCAGGACAGGGGGCCTGGAAACACCATATATTTT. It translates to CASSQDRGPGNTIYF.

The rearrangement uses TRBV5-1 and TRBJ2-7; TRBD1 is a possible D gene (6 bases). CDR1 SGHRS and CDR2 YFSETQ come from the germline V gene. The CDR3 is made up of 15 amino acids. The V and J ends lost 4 bases and 3 bases respectively, with 17 bases between them. CDR3 sequence: CASSPRTELDYEQYF. The CDR3 coding sequence is TGCGCCAGCAGCCCCCGGACAGAGCTTGACTACGAGCAGTACTTC. Together with reference TRBV5-1 and TRBJ2-7, the CDR3 gives the full variable domain: KAGVTQTPRYLIKTRGQQVTLSCSPISGHRSVSWYQQTPGQGLQFLFEYFSETQRNKGNFPGRFSGRQFSNSRSEMNVSTLELGDSALYLCASSPRTELDYEQYFGPGTRLTVT.

The chain combines TRBV2 with TRBJ1-6; D gene unclear. Trimming took 0 bases from V and 11 from J, leaving 17 bases between them. Germline V CDR1 and CDR2: SNHLY, FYNNEI. There are 16 residues in the CDR3. The CDR3 protein is CASSEARRLGLTPLHF. CDR3 sequence (DNA): TGTGCCAGCAGTGAAGCTCGCAGACTAGGGCTTACACCCCTCCACTTT.

The rearrangement joins TRBV4-3 to TRBJ1-3; TRBD1 aligns across 8 bases. Germline trimming cut 4 bases from V and 8 bases from J; bases unmatched to any gene: 4. This CDR3 spans 13 amino acids. Per the germline V gene, CDR1 is LGHNA and CDR2 is YSLEER. The CDR3 DNA reads as TGCGCCAGCAGCCGGACAGGGCAGGACACCATATATTTT. Protein sequence: CASSRTGQDTIYF.

The chain couples TRBV15 to TRBJ2-5; D perhaps matches TRBD1 (5 bases). Gene TRBJ2-7 matches the end of the DNA better, so the J call may be wrong. The CDR3 totals 17 residues. The V gene's germline CDR1 is LNHNV and CDR2 YYDKDF (reference sequence). The CDR3, as DNA: TGTGCCACCAGCAGAGATAAGGTCCAGGGTAGGTCCTACGAGCAGTACTTC. It is translated as CATSRDKVQGRSYEQYF.

The chain carries TRBV4-1 and TRBJ1-2; 10 bases fit TRBD1. Trimming at V came to 3 bases and at J to 5 bases, leaving 6 bases not matched to a gene. Germline CDR1 reads MGHRA; CDR2 reads YSYEKL. The CDR3 totals 15 residues. CDR3 in amino acids: CASSQPGQGSYGYTF. In nucleotides, the CDR3 is TGCGCCAGCAGCCAGCCGGGACAGGGGTCGTATGGCTACACCTTC.

The chain uses TRBV6-5 and TRBJ1-3; D is undetermined. The ends were cut back, 8 bases at V and 4 bases at J, with 12 bases in the middle. The CDR3 loop spans 13 amino acids. CDR1 is MNHEY and CDR2 is SVGAGI in the germline V gene. Here the CDR3 DNA reads TGTGCCAGCGGCAGCAGCGCCGGAAACACCATATATTTT. Residues: CASGSSAGNTIYF.

The chain has TRBV2 and TRBJ2-7; 10 bases agree with TRBD2. Germline V gene data show CDR1 as SNHLY and CDR2 as FYNNEI. The CDR3 length is 15 residues. Trimming removed 7 bases from V and 0 bases from J; junction bases left unmatched: 6. CDR3 loop: CASTPGLASSYEQYF. DNA for the CDR3: TGTGCCAGCACCCCGGGACTAGCGAGCTCCTACGAGCAGTACTTC.

This clone showed up just once. The rearrangement joins TRBV4-3 to TRBJ2-3; TRBD2 matches at 7 bases. The CDR3 is made up of 16 amino acids. Germline V gene lookup returns CDR1 LGHNA and CDR2 YSLEER. V shed 0 bases, J shed 2 bases, and the junction held 5 bases outside the gene matches. CDR3 sequence: CASSQDGRGPTDTQYF. CDR3 in DNA: TGCGCCAGCAGCCAAGATGGGAGGGGCCCCACAGATACGCAGTATTTT.

CDR3 DNA sequence: TGTGCCAGCAGCCGACAGGGCCCTAATTCACCCCTCCACTTT. Translated: CASSRQGPNSPLHF. The chain employs TRBV28 and TRBJ1-6, with 7 bases that match TRBD1. CDR3 length: 14 amino acids. Germline V gives CDR1 MDHEN, CDR2 SYDVKM. V lost 6 bases and J lost 6; bases outside the gene matches: 5. The full variable domain, with the rest looked up from reference TRBV28 and TRBJ1-6, is DVKVTQSSRYLVKRTGEKVFLECVQDMDHENMFWYRQDPGLGLRLIYFSYDVKMKEKGDIPEGYSVSREKKERFSLILESASTNQTSMYLCASSRQGPNSPLHFGNGTRLTVT.

The V call is TRBV6-1, the J call TRBJ2-2, with a weak D call TRBD2 (5 bases). The length of the CDR3 is 13 residues. Per the germline V gene, CDR1 is MNHNS and CDR2 is SASEGT. Trimming shortened V by 8 bases and J by 4 bases, and 11 bases separated the two germline ends. DNA of the CDR3: TGTGCCAGCGGGAGCTTACCCACCGGGGAGCTGTTTTTT. It specifies CASGSLPTGELFF.

The chain employs TRBV5-1 and TRBJ1-5; 10 nucleotides line up with TRBD1. CDR3 length equals 16 residues. Trimming took 3 bases from V and 2 from J; bases not matched to a gene: 5. Germline V gene sequence: CDR1 SGHRS, CDR2 YFSETQ. The CDR3 DNA sequence: TGCGCCAGCAGCTACGGGACAGGGGATGGCAATCAGCCCCAGCATTTT. This translates into CASSYGTGDGNQPQHF. Full variable domain (remainder filled in from reference TRBV5-1 and TRBJ1-5): KAGVTQTPRYLIKTRGQQVTLSCSPISGHRSVSWYQQTPGQGLQFLFEYFSETQRNKGNFPGRFSGRQFSNSRSEMNVSTLELGDSALYLCASSYGTGDGNQPQHFGDGTRLSIL.

This chain links TRBV5-4 with TRBJ2-5; 14 bases match TRBD2. This CDR3 contains 16 residues. Trimming at V came to 4 bases and at J to 3 bases, leaving 5 bases not matched to a gene. Germline-derived CDR1 and CDR2 are SGHNT and YYREEE (reference sequence). The CDR3 reads CASSRTSGGPEETQYF. The CDR3 DNA reads TGTGCCAGCAGCCGGACTAGCGGGGGGCCAGAAGAGACCCAGTACTTC.

This clone has just one count. The gene calls are TRBV11-2 and TRBJ2-2, with 8 bases that match TRBD2. The CDR3 spans 18 residues. V lost 0 bases and J lost 3; bases outside the gene matches: 9. The germline V gene encodes CDR1 SGHAT and CDR2 FQNNGV. CDR3 sequence: CASSLDRGGEGDTGELFF. CDR3 DNA sequence: TGTGCCAGCAGCTTAGATCGGGGGGGGGAAGGAGACACCGGGGAGCTGTTTTTT. Together with reference TRBV11-2 and TRBJ2-2, the CDR3 gives the full variable domain: EAGVAQSPRYKIIEKRQSVAFWCNPISGHATLYWYQQILGQGPKLLIQFQNNGVVDDSQLPKDRFSAERLKGVDSTLKIQPAKLEDSAVYLCASSLDRGGEGDTGELFFGEGSRLTVL.